This T cell receptor (beta chain) was profiled in a study of shared clonotypes between healthy human individuals. Looking at the study overall: The plates for each donor numbered three CD4 naive, three CD4 memory, two CD8 naive and one CD8 memory. Overall study results and limits: Since donors were few, the genetic and exposure-history diversity represented was limited.

CDR1 is WSHSY, CDR2 SAAADI, per germline. The length of the CDR3 is 14 residues. Trimming left V 8 bases short and J 3 bases short, with 16 bases between. Original analysis: ImmunoSEQ supplied junction-only sequences lacking quality scores, so filtering was different. The table came from immunoSEQ multiplex PCR; TCRdb's copy has only in-frame clones and leaves some out. V and J calls plus clone size are reproduced from that table; the DNA served to infer D and trimming. The sample has about 2 million clones; approximately 94% are singletons. This clone was seen once. Its antigen is not identified. CD45RO-negative CD8 cells positively selected for CCR7 made up the naive population, which excluded terminally differentiated effector memory CD45RA+ cells.

The rearrangement links TRBV10-2 to TRBJ2-5, with a weak D call TRBD1 (5 bases). The source of this sequence is a young man in good health. Source material: naive CD8+ T cells sorted from blood. CDR3 nucleotides: TGCGCCAGCGCCCTCGACAGTCTCGAAGAGACCCAGTACTTC. Its translation: CASALDSLEETQYF.